This record looks at one T cell receptor beta chain sequence and its context. The antigen remains unidentified. This record belongs to a study of fetal regulatory T cell absence and autoimmunity. Study-level information: IPEX patients had exocrine pancreas autoimmunity without clinical diabetes. The study's findings and limits: Some top pancreas TCR clones were over 80-fold enriched versus cord blood.

The assay was run at survey level. Libraries were prepared by immunoSEQ multiplex PCR; TCRdb keeps only in-frame clonotypes and omits some of them. This sample has more than 90,000 clones, with around 72% found just once. This sequence originates from a male donor with IPEX syndrome. Sequenced material: pancreas tissue.

The CDR3 bases are TGTGCCAGCGCAGGGTACGAGCAGTACTTC. It translates to CASAGYEQYF. V and J are TRBV2 and TRBJ2-7; D possibly corresponds to TRBD1 (5 bases). V lost 8 bases and J lost 4, with 6 bases in between. CDR1 is SNHLY and CDR2 is FYNNEI in the germline V gene. The CDR3 spans 10 residues. Based on the CDR3 plus reference TRBV2 and TRBJ2-7, the full variable domain is EPEVTQTPSHQVTQMGQEVILRCVPISNHLYFYWYRQILGQKVEFLVSFYNNEISEKSEIFDDQFSVERPDGSNFTLKIRSTKLEDSAMYFCASAGYEQYFGPGTRLTVT.